Listed here is a single T cell receptor beta chain. A read error may produce the germline difference seen at one junction end. The same CDR3 arises from other DNA sequences in this sample as well. The deep-level immunoSEQ assay was used. Assay: immunoSEQ multiplex PCR; the TCRdb copy retains only in-frame clones and omits some. The sample has roughly 400,000 clones, 90% to 98% seen once; the top ten hold approximately 0.3%. Every one of the donors was a Caucasian adult that lived in Nashville, Tennessee. CD8 memory was a combination of CD45RO+ cells and CCR7-negative CD45RA+ TemRA cells. This sample is part of a study of shared clonotypes between healthy human individuals. Germline V gene lookup returns CDR1 MNHNY and CDR2 SVGAGI (reference sequence). The CDR3 totals 15 residues.

The source of this sequence is a man aged 25-40 years in good health. Material: memory CD8+ T cells sorted from blood. The subset is: CD45RO+ cells pooled with CCR7-negative TemRA cells. The rearrangement joins TRBV6-6 to TRBJ1-5; 8 bases are shared with TRBD1. The CDR3 DNA reads TGTGCCAGCAGCTACTCCGGACAGGGCGATCAGCCCCAGCATTTT. Translating gives CASSYSGQGDQPQHF.